These T cell receptor beta chains were read from a single sample in a study of T-cell memory formation after mild COVID-19. TCRdb re-analysed the 5' RACE reads in MiXCR, keeping a single row per CDR3 protein. The table lists hundreds of thousands of distinct CDR3 sequences, roughly 17% of them singletons. The sample was PBMCs or a T cell subset sorted from them (not recorded which). These receptors all come from a man between 18 and 35 years old who had mild COVID-19 (a few samples of this study predate the infection). Cell type and time point are not known. CDR3s include the opening cysteine and the closing phenylalanine or tryptophan. Each record gives: D gene, V gene, clone size, CDR3 length, J gene, CDR3 DNA, CDR3 protein. The D gene is left open where the match is weak. Rows give clone size only sometimes, using once, few, many, or a class for an expanded clone.

>TRBD1|TRBV29-1|-|13|TRBJ1-2
TGCAGCGGCAGCGAGGGACAGGCGTATGGCTACACCTTC
CSGSEGQAYGYTF
>-|TRBV7-9|once|16|TRBJ1-1
TGTGCCAGCAGCTCCTCCGCCAGGGGCATAGGCACTGAAGCTTTCTTT
CASSSSARGIGTEAFF
>-|TRBV5-1|-|15|TRBJ2-3
TGCGCCAGCAGCTTGAAGCCGGGAAGCACAGATACGCAGTATTTT
CASSLKPGSTDTQYF
>TRBD2|TRBV4-3|-|19|TRBJ2-1
TGCGCCAGCAGCCAAGAAGCTAGCGGGGGGGCCGGCTCCTACAATGAGCAGTTCTTC
CASSQEASGGAGSYNEQFF
>-|TRBV7-2|few|15|TRBJ1-1
TGTGCCAGCAGCTTATCCGTCAGGGCCGGCACTGAAGCTTTCTTT
CASSLSVRAGTEAFF
>TRBD2|TRBV5-8|few|16|TRBJ2-5
TGTGCCAGCAGCCCCGGACTAGCGGGGGCGGAGGAGACCCAGTACTTC
CASSPGLAGAEETQYF
>TRBD2|TRBV20-1|-|15|TRBJ2-1
TGCAGTGCTCCCCTACCGGGACTAGCTGCGAATGAGCAGTTCTTC
CSAPLPGLAANEQFF
>TRBD2|TRBV7-9|-|17|TRBJ2-1
TGTGCCAGCAGCCTCTGGACTAGCGGGGGGATCTACAATGAGCAGTTCTTC
CASSLWTSGGIYNEQFF
>-|TRBV29-1|few|11|TRBJ2-5
TGCAGCGGGCCCTACTTAGGAGTCCAGTACTTC
CSGPYLGVQYF
>TRBD1|TRBV12-3/TRBV12-4|-|13|TRBJ1-4
TGTGCCAGCAGCCGACAGGGGGCTGAAAAACTGTTTTTT
CASSRQGAEKLFF
>-|TRBV4-2|-|14|TRBJ2-5
TGTGCCAGCAGCCAAGTGGCGGCCCAAGAGACCCAGTACTTC
CASSQVAAQETQYF
>-|TRBV7-7|-|14|TRBJ2-7
TGTGCCAGCAGCGTCGGGCAGGGAGGCTACGAGCAGTACTTC
CASSVGQGGYEQYF
>-|TRBV30|-|12|TRBJ1-2
TGTGCCTGGGAGTTTGGGAGCTATGGCTACACCTTC
CAWEFGSYGYTF
>-|TRBV5-1|-|13|TRBJ1-1
TGCGCCAGCAGCTTGGAACCCTTCGTTGAAGCTTTCTTT
CASSLEPFVEAFF
>-|TRBV4-2|few|16|TRBJ2-5
TGTGCCAGCAGCCAAGAGGGGGGGGGCTTCTTAGAGACCCAGTACTTC
CASSQEGGGFLETQYF
>-|TRBV3-1|many|13|TRBJ1-6
TGTGCCAGCAGCCAAGATTGGTCGTCACCCCTCCACTTT
CASSQDWSSPLHF
>TRBD1|TRBV20-1|few|18|TRBJ2-7
TGCAGTGCTAGAGATGACGGTTTGGGACAGGGGCCCCTCTACGAGCAGTACTTC
CSARDDGLGQGPLYEQYF
>-|TRBV7-2|few|15|TRBJ1-5
TGTGCCAGCAGCCTGATGGCAGAACTTAATCAGCCCCAGCATTTT
CASSLMAELNQPQHF
>TRBD2|TRBV11-2|few|13|TRBJ2-5
TGTGCCAGCAGCTTCGGACTAGCGGAGACCCAGTACTTC
CASSFGLAETQYF
>-|TRBV6-2/TRBV6-3|few|13|TRBJ1-1
TGTGCCAGCAGTTCCGCGGCGGAATTTGAAGCTTTCTTT
CASSSAAEFEAFF
>-|TRBV6-2/TRBV6-3|-|17|TRBJ1-2
TGTGCCAGCATTGGAGACCGCCCAACAGCAGCTAACTATGGCTACACCTTC
CASIGDRPTAANYGYTF
>-|TRBV5-4|few|16|TRBJ1-2
TGTGCCAGCAGCTTGGTCCCGACACCCCCTAACTATGGCTACACCTTC
CASSLVPTPPNYGYTF
>-|TRBV30|-|16|TRBJ2-3
TGTGCCTGGAGTGTACCCGCGGCCATGAGCACAGATACGCAGTATTTT
CAWSVPAAMSTDTQYF
>TRBD2|TRBV6-5|few|18|TRBJ2-1
TGTGCCAGCAGTTACTCTAGCGGGGGGGCCGAGTCCTACAATGAGCAGTTCTTC
CASSYSSGGAESYNEQFF
>-|TRBV5-6|-|13|TRBJ1-2
TGTGCCAGCAGGTTACTGGTTGGTGGTGGCTACACCTTC
CASRLLVGGGYTF
>-|TRBV7-2|many|12|TRBJ1-1
TGTGCCAGCAGCTTAGTCGGGCCTTTTTCTTTCTTT
CASSLVGPFSFF
>-|TRBV5-1|-|15|TRBJ2-3
TGCGCCAGCAGCTTGGGACATGCTAGCACAGATACGCAGTATTTT
CASSLGHASTDTQYF
>-|TRBV2|few|13|TRBJ1-1
TGTGCCAGCAGTGACCGGGTGGGCACTGAAGCTTTCTTT
CASSDRVGTEAFF
>TRBD1|TRBV5-1|-|15|TRBJ1-3
TGCGCCAGCAGCGCTGGGACAGGCTCTGGAAACACCATATATTTT
CASSAGTGSGNTIYF
>TRBD2|TRBV2|many|12|TRBJ2-1
TGTGCCAGCAGGGCTAGCGGGGGGTCGCAGTTCTTC
CASRASGGSQFF
>TRBD1|TRBV6-5|few|14|TRBJ1-6
TGTGCCAGCAGTTGGACAGGGGCTAATTCACCCCTCCACTTT
CASSWTGANSPLHF
>-|TRBV12-3/TRBV12-4|-|11|TRBJ2-3
TGTGCCAGCAGTCCCTCCCGGGCGCAGTATTTT
CASSPSRAQYF
>-|TRBV18|-|14|TRBJ2-1
TGTGCCAGCTCACCACCATCGGGGGCGGGTGAGCAGTTCTTC
CASSPPSGAGEQFF
>-|TRBV29-1|-|13|TRBJ1-1
TGCAGCGTTGAAGAGTCGAGGGTCACTGAAGCTTTCTTT
CSVEESRVTEAFF
>TRBD1|TRBV6-1|-|16|TRBJ1-5
TGTGCCATTAGAGCTGGGACAGGGGTTTTCAATCAGCCCCAGCATTTT
CAIRAGTGVFNQPQHF
>-|TRBV4-1|few|14|TRBJ1-2
TGCGCCAGCAGCCAAGTCGGCGGCATCGATGGCTACACCTTC
CASSQVGGIDGYTF
>TRBD2|TRBV30|few|16|TRBJ2-1
TGTGCCTGGAGTACACCGGAGAGCGGGGCTTACAATGAGCAGTTCTTC
CAWSTPESGAYNEQFF
>-|TRBV11-2|-|13|TRBJ1-2
TGTGCCAGCAGCTTGGGGAGGGCCTATGGCTACACCTTC
CASSLGRAYGYTF
>-|TRBV6-2/TRBV6-3|-|13|TRBJ1-4
TGTGCCAGCAGTTACCGAGCTAATGAAAAACTGTTTTTT
CASSYRANEKLFF
>-|TRBV2|-|13|TRBJ2-5
TGTGCCAGCCACCCCAGGGCGCAAGAGACCCAGTACTTC
CASHPRAQETQYF
>-|TRBV6-2/TRBV6-3|-|15|TRBJ2-3
TGTGCCAGCAGTCGCACCCCGCCCTGGGCAGATACGCAGTATTTT
CASSRTPPWADTQYF
>-|TRBV7-9|few|15|TRBJ2-2
TGTGCCAGCAGTTACCGGACAGTGAACACCGGGGAGCTGTTTTTT
CASSYRTVNTGELFF
>-|TRBV6-2/TRBV6-3|-|17|TRBJ1-2
TGTGCCAGCAGCCCCCGGGCAGGGGTCCCGCACAACTATGGCTACACCTTC
CASSPRAGVPHNYGYTF
>TRBD1|TRBV20-1|-|15|TRBJ1-1
TGCAGTGCCCTCAGGGGGGGCAACGTGAACACTGAAGCTTTCTTT
CSALRGGNVNTEAFF
>-|TRBV29-1|few|13|TRBJ1-2
TGCAGCGTTGGGGGCAGAGCTAACTATGGCTACACCTTC
CSVGGRANYGYTF
>TRBD1|TRBV2|-|15|TRBJ1-4
TGTGCCAGCAGTGACCCGGGACAGGGTGCTGAAAAACTGTTTTTT
CASSDPGQGAEKLFF
>-|TRBV6-4|many|16|TRBJ1-1
TGTGCCAGCAGTGAAGGAGAAGGGGCCGGGCACGCTGAAGCTTTCTTT
CASSEGEGAGHAEAFF
>-|TRBV7-9|few|13|TRBJ2-7
TGTGCCAGCAGCTTAGAGGACTCCCTAATCAGGGACTTC
CASSLEDSLIRDF
>-|TRBV5-4|many|18|TRBJ2-3
TGTGCCAGCAGCTTGTCCCCAGGGTCACCATTGAACACAGATACGCAGTATTTT
CASSLSPGSPLNTDTQYF
>TRBD1|TRBV3-1|-|13|TRBJ1-2
TGTGCCAGCACCCAACAGGGGGCCCGTGGCTACACCTTC
CASTQQGARGYTF
>TRBD1|TRBV6-1|-|14|TRBJ2-5
TGTGCCAGCACCCGGGACAGGGAAGAAGAGACCCAGTACTTC
CASTRDREEETQYF
>TRBD1|TRBV12-3/TRBV12-4|few|18|TRBJ2-2
TGTGCCAGCACCCAATTGGGACAGGGGACCCTGGGCACCGGGGAGCTGTTTTTT
CASTQLGQGTLGTGELFF
>-|TRBV9|few|12|TRBJ1-2
TGTGCCAGCAGCAGGGGGACCTATGGCTACACCTTC
CASSRGTYGYTF